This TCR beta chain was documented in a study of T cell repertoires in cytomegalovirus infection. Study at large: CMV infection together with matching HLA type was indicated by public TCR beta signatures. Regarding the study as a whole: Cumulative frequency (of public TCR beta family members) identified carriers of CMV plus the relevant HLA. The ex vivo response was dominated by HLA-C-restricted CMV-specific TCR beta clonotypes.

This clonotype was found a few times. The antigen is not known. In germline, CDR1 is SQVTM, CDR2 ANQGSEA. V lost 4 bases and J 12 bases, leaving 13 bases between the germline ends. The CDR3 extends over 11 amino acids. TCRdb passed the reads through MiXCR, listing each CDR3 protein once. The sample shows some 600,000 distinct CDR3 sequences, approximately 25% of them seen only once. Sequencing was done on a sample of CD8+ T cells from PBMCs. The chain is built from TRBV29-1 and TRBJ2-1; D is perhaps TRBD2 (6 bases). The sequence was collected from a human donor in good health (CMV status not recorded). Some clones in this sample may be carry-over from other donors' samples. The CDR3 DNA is TGCAGCGTTGTGGGGGGTTTCGGGCAGTTCTTC. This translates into CSVVGGFGQFF.